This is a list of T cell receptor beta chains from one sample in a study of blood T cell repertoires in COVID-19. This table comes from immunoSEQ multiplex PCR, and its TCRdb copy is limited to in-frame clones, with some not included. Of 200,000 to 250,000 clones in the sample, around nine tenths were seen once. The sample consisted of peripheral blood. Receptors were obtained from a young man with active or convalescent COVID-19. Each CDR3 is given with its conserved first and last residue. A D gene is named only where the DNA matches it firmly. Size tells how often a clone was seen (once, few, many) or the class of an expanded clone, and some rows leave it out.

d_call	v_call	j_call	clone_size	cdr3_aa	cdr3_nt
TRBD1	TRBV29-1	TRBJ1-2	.	CSADSTGDGYTF	TGCAGCGCTGATTCTACAGGGGATGGCTACACCTTC
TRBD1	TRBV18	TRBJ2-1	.	CASLDRVLYNEQFF	TGTGCCAGCCTAGACAGGGTCCTCTACAATGAGCAGTTCTTC
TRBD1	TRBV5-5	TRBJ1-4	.	CASSLFGTGGGATNEKLFF	TGTGCCAGCAGCTTGTTCGGGACAGGGGGTGGCGCGACTAATGAAAAACTGTTTTTT
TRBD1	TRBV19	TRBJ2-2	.	CASSTGTGVPGELFF	TGTGCCAGTAGTACCGGGACAGGGGTACCCGGGGAGCTGTTTTTT
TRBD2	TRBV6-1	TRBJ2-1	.	CASSEARTSGYNEQFF	TGTGCCAGCAGTGAAGCGAGGACTAGCGGCTACAATGAGCAGTTCTTC
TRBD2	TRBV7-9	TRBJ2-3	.	CASSLGRSSGSTDTQYF	TGTGCCAGCAGCTTAGGGCGTTCTAGCGGGAGCACAGATACGCAGTATTTT
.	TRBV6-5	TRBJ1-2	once	CASSPGANYGYTF	TGTGCCAGCAGCCCGGGGGCTAACTATGGCTACACCTTC
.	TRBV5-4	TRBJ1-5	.	CASSYQGNQPQHF	TGTGCCAGCAGCTATCAGGGCAATCAGCCCCAGCATTTT
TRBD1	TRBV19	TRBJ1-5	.	CASSIFTGVSNSNQPQHF	TGTGCCAGTAGTATCTTTACAGGGGTCAGTAATAGCAATCAGCCCCAGCATTTT
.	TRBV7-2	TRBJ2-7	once	CASSLEQWGDEQYF	TGTGCCAGCAGCTTAGAACAGTGGGGGGACGAGCAGTACTTC
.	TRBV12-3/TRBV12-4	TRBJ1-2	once	CASSRTRDYGYTF	TGTGCCAGCAGCAGAACCCGGGACTATGGCTACACCTTC
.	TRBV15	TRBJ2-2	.	CATSRREPGELFF	TGTGCCACCAGCAGGAGGGAACCCGGGGAGCTGTTTTTT
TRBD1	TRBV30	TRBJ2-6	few	CAWTTGEMAGANVLTF	TGTGCCTGGACGACAGGGGAAATGGCTGGGGCCAACGTCCTGACTTTC
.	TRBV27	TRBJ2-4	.	CASSFGGLLGKNIQYF	TGTGCCAGCAGTTTCGGCGGCCTCCTGGGTAAAAACATTCAGTACTTC
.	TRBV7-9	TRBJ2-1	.	CASTLPGNEQFF	TGTGCCAGCACCTTACCCGGCAATGAGCAGTTCTTC
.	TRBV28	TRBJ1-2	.	CASSFVQDAYGYTF	TGTGCCAGCAGTTTTGTGCAGGATGCTTATGGCTACACCTTC
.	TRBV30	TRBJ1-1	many	CAWSVYRKNTEAFF	TGTGCCTGGAGTGTATACAGAAAGAACACTGAAGCTTTCTTT
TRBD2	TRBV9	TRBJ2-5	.	CASSAGGREETQYF	TGTGCCAGCAGCGCGGGCGGGAGGGAAGAGACCCAGTACTTC
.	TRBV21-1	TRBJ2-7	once	CASSKSHNEQYF	TGTGCCAGCAGCAAAAGTCACAACGAGCAGTACTTC
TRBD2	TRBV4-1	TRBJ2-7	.	CASSQDNRRGEYSYEQYF	TGCGCCAGCAGCCAAGACAACCGACGGGGGGAGTATTCGTACGAGCAGTACTTC
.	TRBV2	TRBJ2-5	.	CASSVIGVGETQYF	TGTGCCAGCAGTGTTATCGGGGTGGGGGAGACCCAGTACTTC
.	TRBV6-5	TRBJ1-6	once	CASSRGIDNSPLHF	TGTGCCAGCAGTCGAGGTATCGATAATTCACCCCTCCACTTT
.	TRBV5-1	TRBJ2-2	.	CATAPDYSANTGELFF	TGCGCCACCGCCCCCGACTATTCCGCGAACACCGGGGAGCTGTTTTTT
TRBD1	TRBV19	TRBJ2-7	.	CASSKTPDRGYEQYF	TGTGCCAGTAGTAAGACCCCGGACAGGGGCTACGAGCAGTACTTC
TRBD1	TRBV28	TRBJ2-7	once	CASSVGTGGAYEQYF	TGTGCCAGCAGTGTAGGGACAGGGGGCGCCTACGAGCAGTACTTC
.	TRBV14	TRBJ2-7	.	CASSLTSSYEQYF	TGTGCCAGCAGCCTGACTAGCTCCTACGAGCAGTACTTC
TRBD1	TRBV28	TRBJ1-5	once	CASSSRDRGYSNQPQHF	TGTGCCAGCAGTTCCCGGGACAGGGGTTATAGCAATCAGCCCCAGCATTTT
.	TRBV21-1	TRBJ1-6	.	CASSMHPRAGGSGKNNSPLHF	TGTGCCAGCAGCATGCACCCAAGGGCAGGGGGCAGTGGGAAGAATAATTCACCCCTCCACTTT
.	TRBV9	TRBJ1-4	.	CASSVGVLQGPNEKLFF	TGTGCCAGCAGCGTAGGTGTGTTACAGGGACCTAATGAAAAACTGTTTTTT
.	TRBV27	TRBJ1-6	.	CASSLSGTQGPLHF	TGTGCCAGCAGTTTATCGGGTACCCAGGGGCCCCTCCACTTT
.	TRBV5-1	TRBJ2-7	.	CASSLSGYPYEQYF	TGCGCCAGCAGCTTGAGCGGGTACCCGTACGAGCAGTACTTC
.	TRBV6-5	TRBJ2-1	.	CASSYGSTRDNEQFF	TGTGCCAGCAGTTACGGCTCCACTAGGGACAATGAGCAGTTCTTC
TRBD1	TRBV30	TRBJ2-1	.	CAWSPPRTLQGASYNEQFF	TGTGCCTGGAGCCCGCCGCGGACTCTACAGGGGGCCTCCTACAATGAGCAGTTCTTC
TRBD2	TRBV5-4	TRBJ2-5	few	CASSRDSGSGETQYF	TGTGCCAGCAGCCGGGATAGCGGGAGCGGAGAGACCCAGTACTTC
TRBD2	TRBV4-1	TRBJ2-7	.	CASSQDLAGVWEQYF	TGCGCCAGCAGCCAAGATCTAGCGGGAGTTTGGGAGCAGTACTTC
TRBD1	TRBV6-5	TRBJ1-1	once	CASSYETGFYTEAFF	TGTGCCAGCAGTTATGAGACAGGGTTTTACACTGAAGCTTTCTTT
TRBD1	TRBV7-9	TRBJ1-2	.	CASSLQGGNYGYTF	TGTGCCAGCAGCTTACAAGGGGGCAACTATGGCTACACCTTC
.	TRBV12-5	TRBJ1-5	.	CASGITGMGNQPQHF	TGTGCTAGTGGAATCACAGGAATGGGTAATCAGCCCCAGCATTTT
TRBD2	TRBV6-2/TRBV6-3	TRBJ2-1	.	CASSYALAGGPWGEQFF	TGTGCCAGCAGTTACGCCCTAGCGGGAGGGCCATGGGGTGAGCAGTTCTTC
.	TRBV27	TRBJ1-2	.	CASSLSYMDSNYGYTF	TGTGCCAGCAGTTTATCGTACATGGACAGTAACTATGGCTACACCTTC